Listed below are T cell receptor beta chains from one sample, sequenced in a study of blood T cell repertoires in COVID-19. The assay was immunoSEQ multiplex PCR, and TCRdb's table has in-frame clones only and misses some. The data show about 250,000 clones, 80% to 90% seen once. Specimen: peripheral blood. These receptors all stem from a middle-aged woman who had recovered from COVID-19. Both conserved end residues are trimmed from each CDR3. Fields, in order: CDR3 protein, V gene, J gene.

ATSLAGTVNQPQH	TRBV15	TRBJ1-5
ASSGVGGKH	TRBV7-6	TRBJ1-5
ASSVFPETYNEQF	TRBV9	TRBJ2-1
ASSLDPTSGRETQY	TRBV11-3	TRBJ2-5
ASSAQRQAPTDTQY	TRBV13	TRBJ2-3
ASSQVRGTGGLTDTQY	TRBV3-1/TRBV3-2	TRBJ2-3
ASSITGGYTEAF	TRBV19	TRBJ1-1
ASSPQDPSGAF	TRBV5-1	TRBJ1-1
ASSAGLAGLVRGGLF	TRBV6-1	TRBJ2-2
ASRRGQGFGYT	TRBV27	TRBJ1-2
ASSQTPRGSEKLF	TRBV7-9	TRBJ1-4
ATSDLGGNQPQH	TRBV24-1	TRBJ1-5
ASSEWGSDGYT	TRBV6-1	TRBJ1-2
ASISRGGRPSGYT	TRBV19	TRBJ1-2
ASSIAGGRNEQF	TRBV6-4	TRBJ2-1
ASSETGLAKNIQY	TRBV5-4	TRBJ2-4
ATSDLDRNYNEQF	TRBV24-1	TRBJ2-1
ASSLGGLAGGGTDTQY	TRBV7-2	TRBJ2-3
ASRVAETYNEQF	TRBV19	TRBJ2-1
ASSRVRDTQY	TRBV12-3/TRBV12-4	TRBJ2-3
ASSSSDYGYT	TRBV18	TRBJ1-2
ASRPSTVTYEQY	TRBV28	TRBJ2-7
AISARDIVNAGELF	TRBV10-3	TRBJ2-2
ASSQDDRQGNEAF	TRBV4-3	TRBJ1-1
SAKGSHGYT	TRBV20-1	TRBJ1-2
ASSKGTQGHYGYT	TRBV21-1	TRBJ1-2
ASSSPGQGKETQY	TRBV5-6	TRBJ2-5
ASSHTGGLDTQY	TRBV28	TRBJ2-3
ASSQGTSATEAF	TRBV3-1/TRBV3-2	TRBJ1-1
ASSPRAGAVEQY	TRBV2	TRBJ2-7
ASSGGGGLSSDTQY	TRBV10-2	TRBJ2-3
SVGQGGDYGYT	TRBV29-1	TRBJ1-2
ASSPSYGYT	TRBV7-9	TRBJ1-2
ASSEAGGWGETQY	TRBV6-1	TRBJ2-5
ASSDRGTNTGELF	TRBV9	TRBJ2-2
ASSPSGVQYEQY	TRBV18	TRBJ2-7
ASSSRGANQPQH	TRBV19	TRBJ1-5
ASSKQGDTEAF	TRBV6-4	TRBJ1-1
ASSNWRIGNSPLH	TRBV21-1	TRBJ1-6
ASSQGARNEQF	TRBV3-1/TRBV3-2	TRBJ2-1